A single sample gave rise to the 10 T cell receptor beta chains below, sequenced in a study of T cells in Graves' hyperthyroidism and ophthalmopathy (dated by TCRdb to between 2018 and 2020). The library was built by means of multiplex PCR. TCRdb records Illumina HiSeq 2000 as the sequencer. Amplification of TCR beta CDR3 regions was carried out from RNA transcripts. For the first round of RT-PCR on the TCR CDR3, the HTBI primer set was used together with the Qiagen OneStep RT-PCR kit. TCRdb reran the public reads through fastp at Q25 and MiXCR, keeping productive beta chains. When rows share a CDR3 protein, they turn into one entry using the most common DNA and genes. The sample data list under 300,000 distinct CDR3 sequences, and 10% to 15% of these were observed just once. The ten largest clones represent 7.8% of the sample. Sequencing was carried out using blood. The receptor set was obtained from a woman aged 30 to 39 with Graves' hyperthyroidism that later progressed to Graves' ophthalmopathy.

J is TRBJ1-1 and V is TRBV18; D possibly corresponds to TRBD1 (5 bases). CDR1 and CDR2 from the germline V gene are KGHSH and LQKENI. The ends were cut back, 3 bases at V and 4 bases at J, with 9 bases in the middle. This CDR3 contains 13 residues. The CDR3 nucleotides are TGTGCCAGCTCACCCTCAGGGTTCACTGAAGCTTTCTTT. It yields the protein CASSPSGFTEAFF.

This clonotype was observed many times. CDR3 in DNA: TGTGCCAGCAGCGCCCCAGGGGGCAGGGAGACCCAGTACTTC. Translated: CASSAPGGRETQYF. This chain connects TRBV9 to TRBJ2-5; 8 nucleotides match TRBD1. This CDR3 contains 14 residues. Trimming took 3 bases from V and 5 from J; bases not matched to a gene: 6. Germline V gene sequence: CDR1 SGDLS, CDR2 YYNGEE.

This clonotype was detected ten times or more. The chain has TRBV28 and TRBJ2-5; 8 nucleotides match TRBD2. The CDR3 runs to 13 residues. Looked up from germline, CDR1 is MDHEN and CDR2 is SYDVKM. V trimming: 5 bases; J trimming: 5 bases; junction bases outside the gene matches: 4. DNA of the CDR3: TGTGCCAGCAGTCGCGGGAGGTACGAGACCCAGTACTTC. Its translation is CASSRGRYETQYF.

This chain uses TRBV24-1 with TRBJ2-3, with 9 nucleotides matching TRBD2. The germline V gene encodes CDR1 KGHDR and CDR2 SFDVKD. There are 16 residues in the CDR3. V gave up 0 bases and J gave up 2 bases; unmatched junction bases: 2. The CDR3: CATSDLASGATDTQYF. The CDR3 bases are TGTGCCACCAGTGATTTGGCTAGCGGGGCCACAGATACGCAGTATTTT.

This clonotype has at least ten counts. V usage is TRBV7-8 and J usage is TRBJ2-7; 11 bases map to TRBD2. CDR3 size: 14 residues. Germline V gene lookup returns CDR1 SGHVS and CDR2 FQNEAQ. V was clipped by 5 bases and J by 5 bases; unmatched bases: 5. For the CDR3, the DNA is TGTGCCAGCAGCCGACTAGCGGGACGGGACGAGCAGTACTTC. It translates to CASSRLAGRDEQYF.

Only a few counts were recorded for this clonotype. The chain carries TRBV4-3 and TRBJ2-5, with TRBD2 as a possible D gene (6 bases). V shed 4 bases and J shed 5 bases, with 14 bases lying between them. Looked up from germline, CDR1 is LGHNA and CDR2 is YSLEER. The length of the CDR3 is 14 residues. The CDR3 DNA follows: TGCGCCAGCAGCCCCCCGACTAGGGAGGAGACCCAGTACTTC. Protein sequence: CASSPPTREETQYF.

In its sample, this clonotype was seen many times. The chain is built from TRBV20-1 and TRBJ2-7; 10 bases line up with TRBD2. The junction had 12 bases not matched to a gene; V was cut back by 5 bases and J by 2 bases. Germline loops: CDR1 DFQATT, CDR2 SNEGSKA (reference sequence). The CDR3 sequence is 16 residues long. This CDR3 reads CSAPKGQREGPYEQYF. DNA for the CDR3: TGCAGTGCTCCAAAGGGACAGCGGGAGGGCCCCTACGAGCAGTACTTC.

The table lists this clonotype with a count of one. Without the conserved terminal phenylalanine or tryptophan, this CDR3 likely stems from a read error. The chain is built from TRBV7-3 and TRBJ2-1; 12 bases line up with TRBD2. CDR3 length equals 15 residues. Germline assignment: CDR1 SGHTA and CDR2 FQGTGA. V shed 2 bases and J 6 bases; nucleotides not matched to a gene: 2. The CDR3 bases are TGTGCCAGCAGCTTAGGACTAGCGGGACCCAATGAGCAGTTCCTC. Amino acid sequence: CASSLGLAGPNEQFL.

The V and J genes are TRBV18 and TRBJ2-3; a possible D gene is TRBD2 (5 bases). Trimming stripped 2 bases from V and 5 bases from J, with 8 bases between. Looked up from germline, CDR1 is KGHSH and CDR2 is LQKENI. The CDR3 totals 13 residues. The CDR3 region has the DNA TGTGCCAGCTCACCAGGTCGGGAAGATACGCAGTATTTT. It specifies CASSPGREDTQYF.

V gene TRBV6-2 or TRBV6-3 combines with J gene TRBJ1-2; D is ambiguous. The CDR3 runs to 13 residues. Germline CDR1 MNHEY, CDR2 SVGEGT. Trimming took 10 bases from V and 4 from J, leaving 16 bases between them. As DNA, the CDR3 is TGTGCCACCGCGGAGCCGCTCACCTATGGCTACACCTTC. Encoded protein: CATAEPLTYGYTF.